This TCR beta chain is drawn from a study of blood T cell repertoires in COVID-19. Source study methods: Reference gene primers were amplified, and this amplification served to estimate nucleated cell counts. Generated by immunoSEQ multiplex PCR, the TCRdb table keeps only in-frame clones and is missing some. V and J calls plus clone size are reproduced from that table; the DNA served to infer D and trimming. The sample shows approximately 290,000 clones, under 85% of them seen only once. The sequenced material came from peripheral blood. The sequence was obtained from a human donor with COVID-19, enrolled during active disease. The donor label of this sample is uncertain.

DNA for the CDR3: TGTGCCAGCAGTGAAGCAGGGGGAGGGGCCTACGAGCAGTACTTC. This gives the protein CASSEAGGGAYEQYF. V usage is TRBV6-1 and J usage is TRBJ2-7; D might be TRBD2 (7 bases). The germline CDR1 and CDR2 sequences are MNHNS and SASEGT. The V gene lost 0 bases and the J gene lost 2 bases, with 11 bases spanning the gap. The CDR3 consists of 15 residues.